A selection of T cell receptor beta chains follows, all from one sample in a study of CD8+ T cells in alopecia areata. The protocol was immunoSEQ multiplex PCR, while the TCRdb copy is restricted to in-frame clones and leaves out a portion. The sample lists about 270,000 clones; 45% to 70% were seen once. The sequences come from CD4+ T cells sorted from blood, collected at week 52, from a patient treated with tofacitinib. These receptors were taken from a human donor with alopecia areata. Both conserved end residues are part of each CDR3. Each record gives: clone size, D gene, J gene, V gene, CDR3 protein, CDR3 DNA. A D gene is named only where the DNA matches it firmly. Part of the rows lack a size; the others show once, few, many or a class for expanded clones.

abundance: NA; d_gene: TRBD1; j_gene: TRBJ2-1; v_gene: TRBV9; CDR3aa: CASSVASGGEQFF; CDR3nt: TGTGCCAGCAGCGTAGCATCAGGGGGTGAGCAGTTCTTC
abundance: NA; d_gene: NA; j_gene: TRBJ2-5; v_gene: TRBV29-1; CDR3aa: CSVDSWRDPYGETQYF; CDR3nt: TGCAGCGTTGATTCATGGCGCGACCCTTATGGAGAGACCCAGTACTTC
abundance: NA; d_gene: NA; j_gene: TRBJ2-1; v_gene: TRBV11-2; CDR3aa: CASSPLNEQFF; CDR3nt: TGTGCCAGCAGCCCCCTAAATGAGCAGTTCTTC
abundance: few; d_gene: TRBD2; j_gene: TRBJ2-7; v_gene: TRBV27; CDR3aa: CASTLRASGTLGGKQYF; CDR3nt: TGTGCCAGCACCTTACGAGCAAGCGGGACGCTTGGCGGCAAGCAGTACTTC
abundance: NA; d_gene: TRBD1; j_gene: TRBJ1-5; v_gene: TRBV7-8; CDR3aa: CASSLADRGGAPQHF; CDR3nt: TGTGCCAGCAGCTTAGCGGACAGGGGTGGTGCGCCCCAGCATTTT
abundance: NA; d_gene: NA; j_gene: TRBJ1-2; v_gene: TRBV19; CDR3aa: CASSLGTRGANYGYTF; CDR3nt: TGTGCCAGTAGCCTCGGGACACGGGGAGCTAACTATGGCTACACCTTC
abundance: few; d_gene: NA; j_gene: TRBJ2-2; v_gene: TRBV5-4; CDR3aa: CASSVKTGHTGELFF; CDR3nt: TGTGCCAGCAGCGTGAAGACAGGTCACACCGGGGAGCTGTTTTTT
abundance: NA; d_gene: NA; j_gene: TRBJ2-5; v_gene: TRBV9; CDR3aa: CASSVRDHQETQYF; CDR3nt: TGTGCCAGCAGCGTCCGGGACCACCAAGAGACCCAGTACTTC
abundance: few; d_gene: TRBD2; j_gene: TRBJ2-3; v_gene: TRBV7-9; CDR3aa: CASSLRLAGRSDTQYF; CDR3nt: TGTGCCAGCAGCTTAAGACTAGCGGGGAGGTCAGATACGCAGTATTTT
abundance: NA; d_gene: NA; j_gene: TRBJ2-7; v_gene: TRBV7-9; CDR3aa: CASSQAGLYEQYF; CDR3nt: TGTGCCAGCAGCCAAGCCGGTCTCTACGAGCAGTACTTC
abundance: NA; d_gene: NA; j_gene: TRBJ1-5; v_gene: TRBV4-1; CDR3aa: CASSLTFDQPQHF; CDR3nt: TGCGCCAGCAGCCTCACTTTTGATCAGCCCCAGCATTTT
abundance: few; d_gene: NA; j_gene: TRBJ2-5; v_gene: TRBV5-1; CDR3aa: CASSLNWKIAGETQYF; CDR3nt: TGCGCCAGCAGCTTGAATTGGAAAATAGCTGGGGAGACCCAGTACTTC
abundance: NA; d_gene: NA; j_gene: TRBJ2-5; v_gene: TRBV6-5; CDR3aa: CASSTLGGETQYF; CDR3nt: TGTGCCAGCAGTACCCTCGGGGGCGAGACCCAGTACTTC
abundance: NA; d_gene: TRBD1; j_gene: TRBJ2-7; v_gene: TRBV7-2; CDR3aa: CASSSRQGSSYEQYF; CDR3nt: TGTGCCAGCAGCTCGCGACAGGGCTCGAGCTACGAGCAGTACTTC
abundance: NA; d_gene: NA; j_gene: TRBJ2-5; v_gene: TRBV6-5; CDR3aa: CASTGTQGETQYF; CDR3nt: TGTGCCAGCACCGGCACCCAGGGCGAGACCCAGTACTTC
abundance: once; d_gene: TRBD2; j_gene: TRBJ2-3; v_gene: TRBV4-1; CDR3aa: CASSQPPGGRNTDTQYF; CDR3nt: TGCGCCAGCAGCCAACCCCCGGGGGGGCGAAACACAGATACGCAGTATTTT
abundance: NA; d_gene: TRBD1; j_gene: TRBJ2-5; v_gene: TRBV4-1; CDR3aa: CASSQGQGMETQYF; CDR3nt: TGCGCCAGCAGCCAAGGACAGGGGATGGAGACCCAGTACTTC
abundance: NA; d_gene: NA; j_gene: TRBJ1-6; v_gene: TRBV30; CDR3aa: CAWSGGTQAPPLHF; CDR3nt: TGTGCCTGGAGTGGGGGGACCCAGGCACCACCCCTCCACTTT
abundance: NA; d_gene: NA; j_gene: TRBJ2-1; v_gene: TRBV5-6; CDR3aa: CASSLEQGSANEQFF; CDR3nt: TGTGCCAGCAGCTTGGAACAGGGTTCAGCCAATGAGCAGTTCTTC
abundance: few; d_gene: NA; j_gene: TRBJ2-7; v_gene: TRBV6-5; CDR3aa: CASSYGREIYEQYF; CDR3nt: TGTGCCAGCAGTTACGGGCGGGAAATTTACGAGCAGTACTTC
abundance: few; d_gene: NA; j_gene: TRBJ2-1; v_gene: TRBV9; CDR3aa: CASSIGYNEQFF; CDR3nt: TGTGCCAGCAGCATAGGCTACAATGAGCAGTTCTTC
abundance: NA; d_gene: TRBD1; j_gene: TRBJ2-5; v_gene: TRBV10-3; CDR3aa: CAISDGTAAKETQYF; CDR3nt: TGTGCCATCAGTGATGGGACAGCCGCAAAAGAGACCCAGTACTTC
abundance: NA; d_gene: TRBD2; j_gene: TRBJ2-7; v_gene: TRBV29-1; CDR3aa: CSVTGGLDSYEQYF; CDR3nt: TGCAGCGTTACGGGGGGGCTCGATTCCTACGAGCAGTACTTC
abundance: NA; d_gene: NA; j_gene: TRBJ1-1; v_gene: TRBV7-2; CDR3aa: CASSSQGFGTEAFF; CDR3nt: TGTGCCAGCAGCTCTCAGGGTTTCGGCACTGAAGCTTTCTTT
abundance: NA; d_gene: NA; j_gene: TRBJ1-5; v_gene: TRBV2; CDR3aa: CASSVRDDQPQHF; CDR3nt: TGTGCCAGCAGTGTCCGGGACGATCAGCCCCAGCATTTT
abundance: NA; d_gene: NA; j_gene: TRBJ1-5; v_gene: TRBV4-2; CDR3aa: CASSQSEAFEPQHF; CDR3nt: TGTGCCAGCAGCCAATCGGAGGCCTTTGAGCCCCAGCATTTT
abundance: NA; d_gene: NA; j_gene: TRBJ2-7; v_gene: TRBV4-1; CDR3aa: CASSQEAYDYEQYF; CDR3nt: TGCGCCAGCAGCCAAGAGGCCTACGACTACGAGCAGTACTTC
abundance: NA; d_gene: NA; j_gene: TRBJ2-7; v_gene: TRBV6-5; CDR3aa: CASSPSLTYEQYF; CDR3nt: TGTGCCAGCAGTCCCAGCTTAACTTACGAGCAGTACTTC
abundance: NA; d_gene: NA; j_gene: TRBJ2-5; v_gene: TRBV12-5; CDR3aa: CASGLSTQTQYF; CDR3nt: TGTGCTAGTGGTTTAAGCACCCAGACCCAGTACTTC
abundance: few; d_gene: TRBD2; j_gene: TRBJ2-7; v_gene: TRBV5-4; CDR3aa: CASSQGLAGDEQYF; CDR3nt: TGTGCCAGCAGCCAAGGACTAGCGGGGGACGAGCAGTACTTC
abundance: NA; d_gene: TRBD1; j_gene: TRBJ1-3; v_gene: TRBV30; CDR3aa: CAWSHRGPSGNTIYF; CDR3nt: TGTGCCTGGTCCCACAGGGGGCCCTCTGGAAACACCATATATTTT
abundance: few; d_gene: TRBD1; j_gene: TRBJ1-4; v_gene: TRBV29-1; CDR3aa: CSGQGADEKLFF; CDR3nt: TGCAGCGGACAGGGGGCTGATGAAAAACTGTTTTTT
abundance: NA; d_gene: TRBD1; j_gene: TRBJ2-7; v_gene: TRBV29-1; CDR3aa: CSIQTGTGTREQYF; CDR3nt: TGCAGCATCCAAACCGGGACAGGGACCCGCGAGCAGTACTTC
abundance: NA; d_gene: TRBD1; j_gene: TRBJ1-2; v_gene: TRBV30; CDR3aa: CAWSRQGPTGYTF; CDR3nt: TGTGCCTGGAGTCGACAGGGCCCTACGGGCTACACCTTC
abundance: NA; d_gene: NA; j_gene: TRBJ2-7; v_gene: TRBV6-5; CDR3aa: CASSYGRIEEQYF; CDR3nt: TGTGCCAGCAGTTATGGCAGGATAGAGGAGCAGTACTTC
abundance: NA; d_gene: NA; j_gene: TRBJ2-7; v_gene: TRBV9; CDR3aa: CASSVAGENYEQYF; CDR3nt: TGTGCCAGCAGCGTAGCAGGGGAGAACTACGAGCAGTACTTC
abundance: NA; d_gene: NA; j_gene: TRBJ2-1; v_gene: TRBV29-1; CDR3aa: CSVEDQGRQGPLSYNEQFF; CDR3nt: TGCAGCGTTGAAGATCAGGGACGGCAAGGGCCCCTTTCCTACAATGAGCAGTTCTTC
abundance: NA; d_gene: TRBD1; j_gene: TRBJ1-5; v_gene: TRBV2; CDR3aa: CASSGQAHQPQHF; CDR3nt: TGTGCCAGCAGCGGACAGGCTCATCAGCCCCAGCATTTT
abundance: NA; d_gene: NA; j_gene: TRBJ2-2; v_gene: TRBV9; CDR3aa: CASSVDRNTGELFF; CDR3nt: TGTGCCAGCAGCGTAGACAGGAACACCGGGGAGCTGTTTTTT
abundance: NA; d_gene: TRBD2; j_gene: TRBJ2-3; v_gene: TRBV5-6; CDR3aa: CASSLERGGGTDTQYF; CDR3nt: TGTGCCAGCAGCTTGGAGCGGGGCGGGGGCACAGATACGCAGTATTTT
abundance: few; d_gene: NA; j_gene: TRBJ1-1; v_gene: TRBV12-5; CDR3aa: CASGPWEYTEAFF; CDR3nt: TGTGCTAGTGGACCGTGGGAGTACACTGAAGCTTTCTTT